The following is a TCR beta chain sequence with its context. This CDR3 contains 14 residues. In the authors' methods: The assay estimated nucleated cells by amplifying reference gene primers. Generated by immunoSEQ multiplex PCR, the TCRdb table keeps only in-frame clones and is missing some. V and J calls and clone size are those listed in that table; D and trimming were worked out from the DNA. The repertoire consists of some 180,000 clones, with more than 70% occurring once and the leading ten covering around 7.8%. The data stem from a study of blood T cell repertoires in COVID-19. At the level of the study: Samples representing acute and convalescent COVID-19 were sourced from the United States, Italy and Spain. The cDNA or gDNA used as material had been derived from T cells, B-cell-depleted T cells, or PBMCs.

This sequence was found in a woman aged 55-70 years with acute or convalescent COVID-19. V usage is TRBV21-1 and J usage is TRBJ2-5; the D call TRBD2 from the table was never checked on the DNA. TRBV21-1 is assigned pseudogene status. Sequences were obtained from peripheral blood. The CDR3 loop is CASSRRTLQETQYF. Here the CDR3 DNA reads TGTGCCAGCAGCAGGAGGACCCTCCAAGAGACCCAGTACTTC.